The clone carrying this T cell receptor (beta chain) was seen a single time. Via MiXCR, TCRdb re-called the RT-PCR reads, giving one row per CDR3 protein. The table shows 280,000 or so distinct CDR3 sequences, with 21% occurring only once. These data come from a study of response to subunit inactivated influenza vaccine. The trim removed 0 bases at V and 5 bases at J, leaving 8 bases unmatched. CDR3 length equals 15 residues. CDR1 and CDR2 (germline): DFQATT, SNEGSKA (reference sequence). V gene TRBV20-1 combines with J gene TRBJ2-7, with 9 bases identical to TRBD1. Sequenced here: PBMCs from blood, sampled less than 22 months after vaccination. The clonotype originates from a man aged 50-75 years who received an inactivated influenza vaccine. DNA of the CDR3: TGCAGTGCTAGAGATCTTGGGACAGGGCTCCACGAGCAGTACTTC. It specifies CSARDLGTGLHEQYF.